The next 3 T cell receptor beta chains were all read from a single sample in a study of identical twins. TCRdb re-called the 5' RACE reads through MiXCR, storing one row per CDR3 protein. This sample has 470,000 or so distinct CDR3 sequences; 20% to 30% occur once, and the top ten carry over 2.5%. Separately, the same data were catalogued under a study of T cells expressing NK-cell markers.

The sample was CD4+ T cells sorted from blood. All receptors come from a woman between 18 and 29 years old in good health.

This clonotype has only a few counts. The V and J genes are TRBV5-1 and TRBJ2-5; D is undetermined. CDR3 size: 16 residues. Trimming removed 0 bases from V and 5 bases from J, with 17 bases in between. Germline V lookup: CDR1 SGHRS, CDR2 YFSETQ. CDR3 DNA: TGCGCCAGCAGCTTGGGTGAGACTGCCATCCGGGAGACCCAGTACTTC. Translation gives CASSLGETAIRETQYF. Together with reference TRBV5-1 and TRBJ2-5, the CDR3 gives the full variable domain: KAGVTQTPRYLIKTRGQQVTLSCSPISGHRSVSWYQQTPGQGLQFLFEYFSETQRNKGNFPGRFSGRQFSNSRSEMNVSTLELGDSALYLCASSLGETAIRETQYFGPGTRLLVL.

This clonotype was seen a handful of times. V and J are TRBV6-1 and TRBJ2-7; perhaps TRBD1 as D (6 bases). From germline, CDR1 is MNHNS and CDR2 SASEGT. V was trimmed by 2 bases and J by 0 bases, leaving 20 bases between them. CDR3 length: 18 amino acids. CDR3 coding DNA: TGTGCCAGCAGTGAATCGGTCTCGCCGGGACAAATCTCCTACGAGCAGTACTTC. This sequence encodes CASSESVSPGQISYEQYF.

CDR3 nucleotide sequence: TGCAGTGGAGAGGTAGGCCGCCGGCAGTACTTC. It yields the protein CSGEVGRRQYF. This chain joins TRBV20-1 and TRBJ2-7; D unresolved. Trimming stripped 7 bases from V and 9 bases from J, with 16 bases between. Germline V gene data show CDR1 as DFQATT and CDR2 as SNEGSKA (reference sequence). The CDR3 is 11 residues long.